The rows below give T cell receptor beta chains drawn from one sample of a study of a mutant IDH1 vaccine in newly diagnosed glioma. These receptors' antigens are unknown. The protocol was immunoSEQ multiplex PCR, while the TCRdb copy is restricted to in-frame clones and leaves out a portion. Seen here are about 62,000 clones, 75% to 90% observed once, and the top ten hold 3.8%. The specimen was PBMCs, collected from a glioma patient whose treatment included an IDH1 peptide vaccine. These receptors came from a man aged 25 to 40 with glioma. The CDR3 runs from the conserved cysteine through the conserved F or W. The order of the fields is V gene, J gene, clone size, D gene, CDR3 protein, CDR3 DNA. The D gene is left open where the match is weak. Size tells how often a clone was seen (once, few, many) or the class of an expanded clone, and some rows leave it out.

V gene: TRBV11-2
J gene: TRBJ1-6
clone size: NA
D gene: TRBD1
CDR3 protein: CASSSGQGNSPLHF
CDR3 DNA: TGTGCCAGCAGCTCCGGACAGGGGAATTCACCCCTCCACTTT

V gene: TRBV19
J gene: TRBJ2-1
clone size: NA
D gene: NA
CDR3 protein: CASSIAGQKPYNEQFF
CDR3 DNA: TGTGCCAGTAGTATTGCTGGACAGAAGCCCTACAATGAGCAGTTCTTC

V gene: TRBV6-5
J gene: TRBJ2-3
clone size: few
D gene: NA
CDR3 protein: CASSYVPGTSTDTQYF
CDR3 DNA: TGTGCCAGCAGTTACGTCCCGGGCACAAGCACAGATACGCAGTATTTT

V gene: TRBV15
J gene: TRBJ2-7
clone size: NA
D gene: NA
CDR3 protein: CATSRAGTQEQYF
CDR3 DNA: TGTGCCACCAGCAGAGCCGGGACTCAAGAGCAGTACTTC

V gene: TRBV11-3
J gene: TRBJ2-2
clone size: NA
D gene: TRBD2
CDR3 protein: CASSPRTSLGTGELFF
CDR3 DNA: TGTGCCAGCAGCCCTCGGACTAGCTTGGGGACCGGGGAGCTGTTTTTT

V gene: TRBV6-5
J gene: TRBJ2-7
clone size: NA
D gene: TRBD1
CDR3 protein: CASSPGQEPYEQYF
CDR3 DNA: TGTGCCAGCAGTCCGGGACAGGAACCCTACGAGCAGTACTTC

V gene: TRBV5-1
J gene: TRBJ2-6
clone size: NA
D gene: NA
CDR3 protein: CASSFRTDSGANVLTF
CDR3 DNA: TGCGCCAGCAGCTTCAGGACAGACTCTGGGGCCAACGTCCTGACTTTC

V gene: TRBV6-5
J gene: TRBJ2-1
clone size: few
D gene: NA
CDR3 protein: CASSFYNEQFF
CDR3 DNA: TGTGCCAGCAGTTTCTACAATGAGCAGTTCTTC

V gene: TRBV27
J gene: TRBJ1-1
clone size: NA
D gene: NA
CDR3 protein: CASSSQGGSTEAFF
CDR3 DNA: TGTGCCAGCAGTTCACAGGGTGGGAGCACTGAAGCTTTCTTT

V gene: TRBV11-3
J gene: TRBJ2-1
clone size: NA
D gene: NA
CDR3 protein: CASSLAGLLDNEQFF
CDR3 DNA: TGTGCCAGCAGCTTAGCAGGACTCCTAGACAATGAGCAGTTCTTC

V gene: TRBV19
J gene: TRBJ2-7
clone size: NA
D gene: TRBD1
CDR3 protein: CASSMTLSGGPISYEQYF
CDR3 DNA: TGTGCCAGTAGTATGACACTATCAGGGGGCCCTATCTCCTACGAGCAGTACTTC

V gene: TRBV29-1
J gene: TRBJ2-7
clone size: NA
D gene: TRBD1
CDR3 protein: CSVRTGGISYEQYF
CDR3 DNA: TGCAGCGTTCGTACAGGGGGAATATCCTACGAGCAGTACTTC

V gene: TRBV7-9
J gene: TRBJ2-3
clone size: NA
D gene: TRBD2
CDR3 protein: CASSWTSGLTDTQYF
CDR3 DNA: TGTGCCAGCAGCTGGACTAGCGGTCTCACAGATACGCAGTATTTT

V gene: TRBV10-3
J gene: TRBJ2-7
clone size: NA
D gene: TRBD1
CDR3 protein: CARSRDRDSEQYF
CDR3 DNA: TGTGCCAGGTCTCGGGACAGGGATTCCGAGCAGTACTTC

V gene: TRBV6-5
J gene: TRBJ2-2
clone size: NA
D gene: TRBD1
CDR3 protein: CASSYLVTGGTGELFF
CDR3 DNA: TGTGCCAGCAGTTACTTGGTGACAGGGGGCACCGGGGAGCTGTTTTTT

V gene: TRBV5-8
J gene: TRBJ2-1
clone size: NA
D gene: NA
CDR3 protein: CASSFTATNEQFF
CDR3 DNA: TGTGCCAGCAGCTTTACAGCCACCAATGAGCAGTTCTTC

V gene: TRBV6-5
J gene: TRBJ1-3
clone size: NA
D gene: TRBD1
CDR3 protein: CASSYSRGGPGNTIYF
CDR3 DNA: TGTGCCAGCAGTTACTCGAGAGGGGGCCCCGGAAACACCATATATTTT

V gene: TRBV19
J gene: TRBJ1-4
clone size: NA
D gene: NA
CDR3 protein: CASSAYREANEKLFF
CDR3 DNA: TGTGCCAGTAGTGCCTACAGGGAGGCTAATGAAAAACTGTTTTTT

V gene: TRBV11-2
J gene: TRBJ1-1
clone size: NA
D gene: NA
CDR3 protein: CASSLVPGFGAFF
CDR3 DNA: TGTGCCAGCAGCTTAGTGCCCGGGTTTGGTGCTTTCTTT

V gene: TRBV4-2
J gene: TRBJ1-1
clone size: NA
D gene: TRBD1
CDR3 protein: CASSRTVAGGAKSTEAFF
CDR3 DNA: TGTGCCAGCAGCCGCACAGTTGCAGGGGGCGCAAAAAGTACTGAAGCTTTCTTT

V gene: TRBV4-2
J gene: TRBJ2-6
clone size: NA
D gene: TRBD1
CDR3 protein: CASSSRDSSSGANVLTF
CDR3 DNA: TGTGCCAGCAGCTCCCGGGACAGCTCATCTGGGGCCAACGTCCTGACTTTC

V gene: TRBV5-6
J gene: TRBJ2-2
clone size: NA
D gene: NA
CDR3 protein: CASSPTRNTGELFF
CDR3 DNA: TGTGCCAGCAGCCCAACCCGGAACACCGGGGAGCTGTTTTTT

V gene: TRBV7-6
J gene: TRBJ2-7
clone size: NA
D gene: NA
CDR3 protein: CASSLNGGRTYEQYF
CDR3 DNA: TGTGCCAGCAGCCTCAATGGGGGGAGGACCTACGAGCAGTACTTC

V gene: TRBV5-6
J gene: TRBJ1-4
clone size: NA
D gene: NA
CDR3 protein: CASSLFLVNEKLFF
CDR3 DNA: TGTGCCAGCAGCTTGTTTTTGGTTAATGAAAAACTGTTTTTT

V gene: TRBV6-5
J gene: TRBJ1-2
clone size: NA
D gene: NA
CDR3 protein: CASSTRGYGYTF
CDR3 DNA: TGTGCCAGCAGTACGCGGGGCTATGGCTACACCTTC

V gene: TRBV5-1
J gene: TRBJ2-1
clone size: NA
D gene: TRBD2
CDR3 protein: CASSLERGVFYEQFF
CDR3 DNA: TGCGCCAGCAGCTTAGAGCGGGGGGTTTTCTATGAGCAGTTCTTC

V gene: TRBV30
J gene: TRBJ1-5
clone size: few
D gene: NA
CDR3 protein: CAWSVRGGSNQPQHF
CDR3 DNA: TGTGCCTGGAGTGTACGAGGAGGAAGCAATCAGCCCCAGCATTTT

V gene: TRBV7-6
J gene: TRBJ2-2
clone size: NA
D gene: NA
CDR3 protein: CASSPASGELFF
CDR3 DNA: TGTGCCAGCAGCCCCGCCTCCGGGGAGCTGTTTTTT

V gene: TRBV6-5
J gene: TRBJ2-7
clone size: NA
D gene: NA
CDR3 protein: CASSYESGQSNYEQYF
CDR3 DNA: TGTGCCAGCAGTTACGAGTCAGGGCAGAGTAACTACGAGCAGTACTTC

V gene: TRBV11-2
J gene: TRBJ2-5
clone size: NA
D gene: NA
CDR3 protein: CASSLNQETQYF
CDR3 DNA: TGTGCCAGCAGCTTAAACCAAGAGACCCAGTACTTC

V gene: TRBV9
J gene: TRBJ2-7
clone size: NA
D gene: TRBD1
CDR3 protein: CASSGQGDEQYF
CDR3 DNA: TGTGCCAGCAGCGGACAGGGAGACGAGCAGTACTTC

V gene: TRBV5-1
J gene: TRBJ2-7
clone size: NA
D gene: NA
CDR3 protein: CASSLEGWGTTYEQYF
CDR3 DNA: TGCGCCAGCAGCTTGGAGGGGTGGGGGACCACCTACGAGCAGTACTTC

V gene: TRBV29-1
J gene: TRBJ1-3
clone size: NA
D gene: NA
CDR3 protein: CSVIGDNSGNTIYF
CDR3 DNA: TGCAGCGTTATTGGAGACAACTCTGGAAACACCATATATTTT

V gene: TRBV5-8
J gene: TRBJ1-1
clone size: NA
D gene: NA
CDR3 protein: CASSFMSGGTEAFF
CDR3 DNA: TGTGCCAGCAGCTTTATGTCGGGTGGAACTGAAGCTTTCTTT

V gene: TRBV28
J gene: TRBJ1-2
clone size: once
D gene: NA
CDR3 protein: CASSLLSGYYGYTF
CDR3 DNA: TGTGCCAGCAGTTTACTTTCAGGGTACTATGGCTACACCTTC

V gene: TRBV7-9
J gene: TRBJ1-4
clone size: NA
D gene: NA
CDR3 protein: CASSQESSATNEKLFF
CDR3 DNA: TGTGCCAGCAGTCAAGAATCGTCTGCAACTAATGAAAAACTGTTTTTT

V gene: TRBV10-1
J gene: TRBJ1-6
clone size: NA
D gene: NA
CDR3 protein: CASSVGDGYSPLHF
CDR3 DNA: TGCGCCAGCAGTGTGGGGGACGGATATTCACCCCTCCACTTT

V gene: TRBV28
J gene: TRBJ1-1
clone size: NA
D gene: NA
CDR3 protein: CATGTTEAFF
CDR3 DNA: TGTGCCACCGGTACCACTGAAGCTTTCTTT

V gene: TRBV5-4
J gene: TRBJ2-7
clone size: NA
D gene: NA
CDR3 protein: CASSLEQDSLEQYF
CDR3 DNA: TGTGCCAGCAGCTTGGAACAGGATAGCCTCGAGCAGTACTTC

V gene: TRBV10-3
J gene: TRBJ1-2
clone size: NA
D gene: NA
CDR3 protein: CAIRQPTTGGYGYTF
CDR3 DNA: TGTGCCATCAGACAGCCAACGACAGGAGGTTATGGCTACACCTTC

V gene: TRBV29-1
J gene: TRBJ2-7
clone size: NA
D gene: NA
CDR3 protein: CSVGESARSGEQYF
CDR3 DNA: TGCAGCGTTGGTGAATCTGCGAGGTCCGGCGAGCAGTACTTC

V gene: TRBV4-1
J gene: TRBJ1-4
clone size: NA
D gene: TRBD1
CDR3 protein: CASSQGPPTGVRKLFF
CDR3 DNA: TGCGCCAGCAGCCAGGGACCACCCACAGGGGTTCGAAAACTGTTTTTT

V gene: TRBV19
J gene: TRBJ1-5
clone size: NA
D gene: TRBD1
CDR3 protein: CASRSLGQGILHSNQPQHF
CDR3 DNA: TGTGCCAGTAGGAGTCTAGGACAGGGCATTTTACATAGCAATCAGCCCCAGCATTTT

V gene: TRBV15
J gene: TRBJ1-5
clone size: NA
D gene: TRBD1
CDR3 protein: CATSRGTGGRNQPQHF
CDR3 DNA: TGTGCCACCAGCAGAGGGACAGGGGGCCGCAATCAGCCCCAGCATTTT

V gene: TRBV7-9
J gene: TRBJ2-5
clone size: NA
D gene: NA
CDR3 protein: CASSLSPRYYQETQYF
CDR3 DNA: TGTGCCAGCAGCTTGAGCCCCAGGTACTACCAAGAGACCCAGTACTTC

V gene: TRBV30
J gene: TRBJ2-2
clone size: NA
D gene: NA
CDR3 protein: CARGSPYTGELFF
CDR3 DNA: TGTGCCAGAGGTTCACCTTACACCGGGGAGCTGTTTTTT

V gene: TRBV14
J gene: TRBJ2-5
clone size: NA
D gene: NA
CDR3 protein: CASSQAGLPAFRETQYF
CDR3 DNA: TGTGCCAGCAGCCAAGCAGGGCTACCTGCCTTTCGAGAGACCCAGTACTTC

V gene: TRBV5-4
J gene: TRBJ2-7
clone size: NA
D gene: NA
CDR3 protein: CASSLGQSYEQYF
CDR3 DNA: TGTGCCAGCAGCCTCGGACAGTCCTACGAGCAGTACTTC

V gene: TRBV27
J gene: TRBJ2-7
clone size: NA
D gene: NA
CDR3 protein: CASSFEGLSSYEQYF
CDR3 DNA: TGTGCCAGCAGTTTTGAAGGGTTAAGCTCCTACGAGCAGTACTTC

V gene: TRBV15
J gene: TRBJ2-2
clone size: NA
D gene: NA
CDR3 protein: CATGNTGELFF
CDR3 DNA: TGTGCCACCGGAAACACCGGGGAGCTGTTTTTT

V gene: TRBV2
J gene: TRBJ2-4
clone size: NA
D gene: TRBD1
CDR3 protein: CATKAGTGKNIQYF
CDR3 DNA: TGTGCCACCAAGGCCGGGACAGGAAAAAACATTCAGTACTTC

V gene: TRBV18
J gene: TRBJ2-5
clone size: NA
D gene: NA
CDR3 protein: CASSKSRGKETQYF
CDR3 DNA: TGTGCCAGCTCAAAGTCCAGGGGAAAAGAGACCCAGTACTTC

V gene: TRBV9
J gene: TRBJ2-7
clone size: NA
D gene: TRBD2
CDR3 protein: CASSARGEGPYEQYF
CDR3 DNA: TGTGCCAGCAGCGCCCGGGGGGAAGGGCCATACGAGCAGTACTTC

V gene: TRBV7-9
J gene: TRBJ1-5
clone size: NA
D gene: TRBD1
CDR3 protein: CASSSVGQGASQPQHF
CDR3 DNA: TGTGCCAGCAGCTCGGTCGGACAGGGGGCTAGTCAGCCCCAGCATTTT

V gene: TRBV5-4
J gene: TRBJ2-1
clone size: NA
D gene: NA
CDR3 protein: CASSSESGFYNEQFF
CDR3 DNA: TGTGCCAGCAGCTCAGAGTCCGGGTTCTACAATGAGCAGTTCTTC

V gene: TRBV4-1
J gene: TRBJ1-2
clone size: NA
D gene: TRBD1
CDR3 protein: CASSQDGQGGFGYTF
CDR3 DNA: TGCGCCAGCAGCCAAGATGGACAGGGTGGCTTTGGCTACACCTTC

V gene: TRBV19
J gene: TRBJ1-3
clone size: NA
D gene: TRBD1
CDR3 protein: CASSIGTGTSGNTIYF
CDR3 DNA: TGTGCCAGTAGTATCGGGACAGGGACCTCTGGAAACACCATATATTTT

V gene: TRBV10-1
J gene: TRBJ2-3
clone size: NA
D gene: TRBD2
CDR3 protein: CASSEYSGETDTQYF
CDR3 DNA: TGCGCCAGCAGTGAGTATAGCGGGGAGACAGATACGCAGTATTTT

V gene: TRBV15
J gene: TRBJ2-1
clone size: NA
D gene: TRBD2
CDR3 protein: CATSRVSGAYNEQFF
CDR3 DNA: TGTGCCACCAGCAGGGTCAGCGGGGCGTACAATGAGCAGTTCTTC